These 5 T cell receptor beta chains were all obtained from the same sample, sequenced in a study of shared clonotypes between healthy human individuals. Generated by immunoSEQ multiplex PCR, the TCRdb table keeps only in-frame clones and is missing some. The table has hundreds of thousands of clones, 95% to 98% seen once. CD45RO negativity and positive selection for CCR7 defined naive CD8 cells, a population that excluded terminally differentiated effector memory CD45RA+ cells. The sequenced sample was naive CD8+ T cells sorted from blood. The receptors come from a man under 40 in good health.

The chain recombines TRBV18 with TRBJ2-7; the D gene is possibly TRBD1 (6 bases). Germline CDR1 and CDR2: KGHSH and LQKENI. The CDR3 has 14 amino acids. V was clipped by 0 bases and J by 2 bases, with 8 bases between them. The CDR3 coding sequence is TGTGCCAGCTCACCACCCCACAGGGCCTACGAGCAGTACTTC. Translated, it gives CASSPPHRAYEQYF.

This chain links TRBV7-6 with TRBJ2-7; tentative D call: TRBD2 (5 bases). The CDR3 totals 16 residues. Germline-derived CDR1 and CDR2 are SGHVS and FNYEAQ. Trimming cost V 3 bases and J 0 bases, with 15 bases left between them. The CDR3 DNA reads TGTGCCAGCAGCTTTTCCTCGAGGGATTACTCCTACGAGCAGTACTTC. Translated: CASSFSSRDYSYEQYF.

The chain links TRBV27 to TRBJ2-2; perhaps TRBD2 as D (6 bases). CDR1 and CDR2 (germline): MNHEY, SMNVEV (reference sequence). The CDR3 is 15 residues long. Deletions cut 5 bases from V and 1 base from J, with 11 bases between. The CDR3 DNA reads as TGTGCCAGCAGTCCCGGGACTCTGAACACCGGGGAGCTGTTTTTT. Translation gives CASSPGTLNTGELFF.

The chain carries TRBV5-1 and TRBJ2-4; D is unresolved. Germline values: CDR1 SGHRS, CDR2 YFSETQ. CDR3 length: 15 residues. V was shortened by 1 base and J by 8 bases, with 16 bases between the two germline ends. The CDR3 protein is CASSLTTAVTDIQYF. CDR3 DNA: TGCGCCAGCAGCTTGACGACTGCTGTTACGGACATTCAGTACTTC. Full variable domain (rest looked up from reference TRBV5-1 and TRBJ2-4): KAGVTQTPRYLIKTRGQQVTLSCSPISGHRSVSWYQQTPGQGLQFLFEYFSETQRNKGNFPGRFSGRQFSNSRSEMNVSTLELGDSALYLCASSLTTAVTDIQYFGAGTRLSVL.

The chain uses TRBV29-1 and TRBJ2-3; 10 positions match TRBD2. Germline V gene data show CDR1 as SQVTM and CDR2 as ANQGSEA. V was pared by 0 bases and J by 11 bases, with 11 bases of the junction left unmatched. The CDR3 is 15 amino acids. This CDR3 is CSVEDPSGRPRVQYF. The CDR3 DNA is TGCAGCGTTGAAGATCCTAGCGGGAGACCCCGGGTGCAGTATTTT.